This record covers a single T cell receptor (beta chain). Using immunoSEQ multiplex PCR, the repertoire was profiled, and TCRdb retains in-frame clones only, with some absent. The data contain some 2,500,000 clones, approximately 93% of them singletons. This entry belongs to a study of shared clonotypes between healthy human individuals. Across the whole study: The cohort comprised a couple of women and a few men. Their ages spanned 18 to 49 years. Per donor, three plates held CD4 naive cells, three held CD4 memory, two held CD8 naive and one held CD8 memory.

This CDR3 has 16 amino acids. CDR1 MDHEN and CDR2 SYDVKM come from the germline V gene. V lost 7 bases and J lost 2, with 15 bases in between. This clonotype was obtained from a man between 18 and 29 years old in good health. Some clones in this sample may be carry-over from other donors' samples. Sequenced: naive CD4+ T cells from PBMCs. Subset noted: CD45RA+ positively selected. The chain has TRBV28 and TRBJ2-6; D is uncertain. In DNA, the CDR3 is TGTGCCAGCACGTCGGCAGGCACACCTGGGGCCAACGTCCTGACTTTC. It specifies CASTSAGTPGANVLTF.